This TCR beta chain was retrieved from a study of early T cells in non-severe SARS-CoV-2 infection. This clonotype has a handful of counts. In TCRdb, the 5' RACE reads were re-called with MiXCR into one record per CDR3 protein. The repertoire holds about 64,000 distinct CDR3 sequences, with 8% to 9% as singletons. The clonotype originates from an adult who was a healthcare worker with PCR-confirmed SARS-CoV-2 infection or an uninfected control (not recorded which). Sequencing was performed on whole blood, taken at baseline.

CDR3 sequence: CAWTAHSYEQYF. CDR3 bases: TGTGCCTGGACAGCTCACTCCTACGAGCAGTACTTC. J is TRBJ2-7 and V is TRBV30, with D hard to call. The CDR3 loop spans 12 amino acids. V was trimmed by 4 bases and J by 0 bases, leaving 7 bases between them. Germline values: CDR1 GTSNPN, CDR2 SVGIG (reference sequence).